This T cell receptor (beta chain) is drawn from a study of T cells after yellow fever vaccination. A single record per CDR3 protein comes from TCRdb applying MiXCR to the 5' RACE reads. The profile covers about 340,000 distinct CDR3 sequences, with 3% to 4.5% appearing a single time and approximately 25% taken by the ten largest. Between the trimmed V and J ends, which lost 3 bases and 0 bases, there was a span of 16 bases. Germline V CDR1 and CDR2: DFQATT, SNEGSKA (reference sequence). The CDR3 covers 16 residues. Overall study results and limits: Clones from primary vaccination mostly reappeared after the booster (around 97% CD4, less than 90% CD8).

As concerns this clonotype: Antigen specificity is unknown.

The specimen comprised PBMCs, sampled 5 days after the yellow fever booster vaccination. The TCR was taken from a man aged 18-30 years who received the YFV17D yellow fever vaccine. V and J are TRBV20-1 and TRBJ2-3; D tentatively fits TRBD1 or TRBD2 (6 bases each). CDR3 region: CSASQRGAGSTDTQYF. In DNA form, the CDR3 reads TGCAGTGCTAGCCAGAGGGGGGCCGGTAGCACAGATACGCAGTATTTT.